The clone carrying this T cell receptor (beta chain) was counted many times. The antigen is not known. CDR3 length equals 12 residues. V was trimmed by 4 bases and J by 8 bases, leaving 10 bases between them. From germline, CDR1 is SGHTA and CDR2 FQGNSA. This sample is part of a study of blood T cells in healthy people across ages. Study-wide context: Capturing about one barcoded beta molecule per two T cells was achieved by template switching.

Overall study results and limits: Diversity estimated from one million T cells was considered an underestimate.

Combining a sample-barcoded 5' primer with a J-beta primer mix, a second PCR ran for roughly 6 to 12 cycles. CDR3-containing paired-end reads numbering at least 2.5 million came from each sample. TCRdb fed the 5' RACE reads into MiXCR, producing one record per CDR3 protein. The sample yields roughly 680,000 distinct CDR3 sequences, roughly half seen once. The chain couples TRBV7-2 to TRBJ2-3; D uncertain. Material: blood. This clonotype originated in a woman of 80 years or more in good health. The DNA of the CDR3 is TGTGCCAGCAGCTCTCTCGGGTTTACGCAGTATTTT. Its protein is CASSSLGFTQYF.